This TCR beta chain was recovered during a study of radiotherapy plus CTLA-4 blockade in lung cancer. About the research overall: For around 18% of patients, objective responses occurred, and 30% to 35% had disease control.

As regards this clone: Its antigen remains unknown.

TCRdb keeps only in-frame clones here, not all; method: immunoSEQ multiplex PCR. The data contain 53,000 or so clones, 80% to 90% of them singletons. General study findings and limits: TCR clones of tumor origin grew in blood after radiotherapy plus ipilimumab.

The length of the CDR3 is 13 residues. CDR1 and CDR2 from the germline V gene are MNHEY and SVGAGI. This TCR was sampled from a human donor with non-small cell lung cancer that progressed on radiotherapy plus ipilimumab. Some clones in this sample may be carry-over from other donors' samples. Material: peripheral blood, obtained from a patient treated with radiotherapy plus ipilimumab. V and J are TRBV6-5 and TRBJ2-5, with a possible D match to TRBD1 (5 bases). The end of the DNA fits TRBJ2-7 better, so the J call may be wrong. DNA for the CDR3: TGTGCCAGCAGTTACGGGGCCAATTACGAGCAGTACTTC. It is translated as CASSYGANYEQYF.